This passage covers 18 T cell receptor beta chains from one sample sequenced in a study of early T cells in non-severe SARS-CoV-2 infection. TCRdb independently ran MiXCR on the 5' RACE reads; one entry per CDR3 protein. Counted here are around 46,000 distinct CDR3 sequences, 4.5% to 7% occurring once; the ten biggest clones make up 4.5% to 5.5%. Sample: whole blood. The receptors shown here come from an adult who was a healthcare worker with PCR-confirmed SARS-CoV-2 infection or an uninfected control (not recorded which).

The rearrangement uses TRBV6-6 and TRBJ1-2; D remains ambiguous. The ends were cut back, 5 bases at V and 3 bases at J, with 10 bases in the middle. The CDR3 sequence is 13 residues long. CDR1 is MNHNY and CDR2 is SVGAGI in the germline V gene (reference sequence). The CDR3 coding sequence is TGTGCCAGCAGTCCCCCTGGTGACTATGGCTACACCTTC. This codes for CASSPPGDYGYTF.

This clonotype is a singleton in its sample. A much more abundant neighbour one base away suggests this may be a read error. The V gene is TRBV5-6, the J gene TRBJ1-5; 8 nucleotides match TRBD1. Germline V gene data show CDR1 as SGHDT and CDR2 as YYEEEE. V was clipped by 0 bases and J by 5 bases; unmatched bases: 4. The CDR3 covers 15 residues. The CDR3: CASSLGTGLDQPQHF. The CDR3 DNA follows: TGTGCCAGCAGCTTGGGGACAGGGCTCGATCAGCCCCAGCATTTT.

This clonotype was seen more than once but under ten times. The chain recombines TRBV7-2 with TRBJ2-2, with TRBD1 matching 12 bases. CDR1 is SGHTA and CDR2 is FQGNSA in the germline V gene. This CDR3 comprises 15 residues. The ends lost 6 bases at V and 7 bases at J; junction bases unmatched: 6. The CDR3 sequence is CASRPGTGGGGELFF. CDR3 coding DNA: TGTGCCAGCAGACCAGGGACAGGGGGCGGCGGGGAGCTGTTTTTT.

This clonotype was found many times. V gene TRBV6-1 combines with J gene TRBJ2-1; 13 nucleotides agree with TRBD2. V shed 4 bases, J shed 4 bases, and the junction held 1 base outside the gene matches. The CDR3 is 15 amino acids. The germline gives CDR1 MNHNS, CDR2 SASEGT. In DNA, the CDR3 is TGTGCCAGCAGTGTGACTAGCGGGAGGTACAATGAGCAGTTCTTC. It encodes CASSVTSGRYNEQFF.

The chain employs TRBV28 and TRBJ1-3, with D hard to call. This CDR3 is built from 14 residues. V was trimmed by 7 bases and J by 4 bases, leaving 14 bases between them. Germline-derived CDR1 and CDR2 are MDHEN and SYDVKM. Written as DNA, the CDR3 is TGTGCCAGCAATACGAGGACCGGAGGAAACACCATATATTTT. Translation gives CASNTRTGGNTIYF.

This clonotype was seen ten or more times. This chain connects TRBV3-1 to TRBJ2-7; 9 nucleotides line up with TRBD1. Germline CDR1 is LGHDT and CDR2 is YNNKEL (reference sequence). V lost 6 bases and J lost 7; bases outside the gene matches: 10. The CDR3 is made up of 14 amino acids. Here the CDR3 reads CASRQDRGSGEQYF. CDR3 DNA sequence: TGTGCCAGCAGGCAGGACAGGGGAAGCGGGGAGCAGTACTTC.

This clonotype was detected many times. The chain combines TRBV20-1 with TRBJ1-1; a weak D match, TRBD1 (5 bases). There are 14 residues in the CDR3. Per the germline V gene, CDR1 is DFQATT and CDR2 is SNEGSKA (reference sequence). V was trimmed by 2 bases and J by 5 bases, leaving 15 bases between them. The CDR3 sequence is CSARRAAGSTEAFF. DNA of the CDR3: TGCAGTGCTAGACGGGCAGCAGGGTCTACTGAAGCTTTCTTT.

V is TRBV25-1 and J is TRBJ1-6, with a tentative D call TRBD1 (5 bases). CDR3 length: 14 residues. Germline CDR1 and CDR2: MGHDK and SYGVNS. V lost 3 bases and J 10 bases, leaving 13 bases between the germline ends. CDR3 region: CASSELPGSSPLHF. The CDR3 region has the DNA TGTGCCAGCAGTGAGTTGCCAGGGTCGTCACCCCTCCACTTT.

This chain connects TRBV2 to TRBJ2-7; D remains ambiguous. Germline V gene data show CDR1 as SNHLY and CDR2 as FYNNEI. This CDR3 contains 12 residues. Trimming left V 6 bases short and J 6 bases short, with 12 bases between. DNA of the CDR3: TGTGCCAGCAGAGGGCCAGCAGCCGAGCAGTACTTC. Translating gives CASRGPAAEQYF.

In its sample, this clonotype was seen many times. CDR3 protein: CASSQDGGEYQPQHF. Here the CDR3 DNA reads TGCGCCAGCAGCCAAGATGGAGGGGAATACCAGCCCCAGCATTTT. The rearrangement links TRBV4-1 to TRBJ1-5, with TRBD1 as a possible D gene (5 bases). Germline V CDR1 and CDR2: MGHRA, YSYEKL. Trimming removed 0 bases from V and 7 bases from J, with 13 bases in between. The CDR3 is 15 residues long.

This clonotype has a count of ten or more. V gene TRBV4-1 combines with J gene TRBJ2-2; no definite D call. Looked up from germline, CDR1 is MGHRA and CDR2 is YSYEKL. The germline V and J ends were trimmed by 0 bases and 5 bases, with 16 bases remaining between them. This CDR3 is built from 17 residues. The CDR3 sequence is CASSQDKSERSTGELFF. CDR3 in DNA: TGCGCCAGCAGCCAAGATAAAAGCGAACGAAGTACCGGGGAGCTGTTTTTT.

This clonotype was picked up a small number of times. The chain has TRBV29-1 and TRBJ2-3, with D uncertain. Looked up from germline, CDR1 is SQVTM and CDR2 is ANQGSEA. This CDR3 region has 17 residues. V lost 5 bases and J 4 bases, leaving 25 bases between the germline ends. The CDR3 DNA follows: TGCAGCGTTCCAAGGCCGGACCCCTCGCTGTGGGCAGATACGCAGTATTTT. Encoded protein: CSVPRPDPSLWADTQYF.

V is TRBV20-1 and J is TRBJ2-7, with D possibly being TRBD1 or TRBD2 (5 bases each). Germline V gene lookup returns CDR1 DFQATT and CDR2 SNEGSKA (reference sequence). This CDR3 contains 15 residues. Trimming pared 3 bases from V and 3 bases from J, leaving 18 bases between. CDR3 loop: CSASGGTTHSYEQYF. CDR3 coding DNA: TGCAGTGCTAGCGGTGGGACCACTCACAGCTACGAGCAGTACTTC.

This clonotype was detected many times. V and J are TRBV18 and TRBJ1-5; D is perhaps TRBD1 (5 bases). Germline values: CDR1 KGHSH, CDR2 LQKENI. There are 13 residues in the CDR3. V shed 2 bases and J shed 6 bases, with 8 bases lying between them. CDR3 DNA sequence: TGTGCCAGCTCACCAGGGGGGGGTCAGCCCCAGCATTTT. It yields the protein CASSPGGGQPQHF.

In this sample, this clonotype turned up a few times. The J gene is TRBJ2-7, the V gene TRBV4-1; maybe TRBD2 (6 bases). Trimming took 0 bases from V and 5 from J, leaving 14 bases between them. Germline V lookup: CDR1 MGHRA, CDR2 YSYEKL. This CDR3 is 15 amino acids long. For the CDR3, the DNA is TGCGCCAGCAGCCAAGATCCCGGCGGCGGGGACGAGCAGTACTTC. Encoded protein: CASSQDPGGGDEQYF.

This clonotype was recorded a few times. This rearrangement joins TRBV19 to TRBJ1-5, with D possibly matching TRBD1 (5 bases). In germline, CDR1 is LNHDA, CDR2 SQIVND (reference sequence). V gave up 7 bases and J gave up 4 bases, with 20 bases separating them. The CDR3 is 16 amino acids. Here the CDR3 reads CASNRSGGQGNQPQHF. CDR3 bases: TGTGCCAGTAACCGGTCCGGAGGGCAGGGAAATCAGCCCCAGCATTTT.

This clonotype was observed many times. J is TRBJ1-1 and V is TRBV18, with TRBD1 identical over 9 bases. Germline lookup yields CDR1 KGHSH and CDR2 LQKENI. J gave up 3 bases and V 6 bases, and 17 bases lay outside the gene matches. The CDR3 consists of 18 residues. The CDR3 DNA is TGTGCCAGCTCTCATACCGGGACAGGGTACTCTTGGGACACTGAAGCTTTCTTT. Translating it yields CASSHTGTGYSWDTEAFF.

This clonotype was recorded at least ten times. The J gene is TRBJ1-1, the V gene TRBV12-3 or TRBV12-4; TRBD1 aligns across 8 bases. J was trimmed by 4 bases and V by 0 bases; bases with no gene match: 10. This CDR3 has 17 amino acids. CDR3 loop: CASSLAGVRGLSTEAFF. DNA for the CDR3: TGTGCCAGCAGTTTAGCGGGGGTCAGGGGGCTTTCCACTGAAGCTTTCTTT.